The source of this T cell receptor beta chain is a study of identifying expanded T cells in peripheral blood. Study-level findings and limits: Clone count variance between roughly 2-week samples rose with total template count. Differentially abundant clones: around 1.2 between replicates, 16.4 at two to three weeks, 19 to 20 at four.

Assay used: immunoSEQ multiplex PCR; TCRdb lists only in-frame clones, some missing. The sample includes about 86,000 clones, more than 75% seen only once; the top ten take 4.5%. No infections or other immune events were documented during collection. CDR1 and CDR2 (germline): SGHRS, YFSETQ. Trimming removed 4 bases at V and 5 bases at J, with 24 bases between. The CDR3 consists of 17 residues. Points on this clone: Antigen specificity is unknown.

Sequencing input: blood. This TCR was recovered from a person between 18 and 75 years old in good health. V and J are TRBV5-1 and TRBJ2-5; perhaps TRBD1 as D (6 bases). This CDR3 reads CASSHGTGTGWRETQYF. The CDR3 region has the DNA TGCGCCAGCAGCCACGGGACGGGCACAGGGTGGAGGGAGACCCAGTACTTC.